The 32 T cell receptor beta chains in this list originate from one sample, sequenced in a study of cytomegalovirus exposure and HLA in healthy donors. The PCR ran on 60 Vbeta and 13 Jbeta primers. Only in-frame clones appear in the TCRdb table, and some are missing; sequencing was by immunoSEQ multiplex PCR. The repertoire includes around 100,000 clones, about four fifths of them detected once, and 4.8% sits in the top ten. The sample taken for sequencing was PBMCs. These receptors all come from a man aged 25-45 years in good health and CMV-seropositive.

The V and J genes are TRBV4-3 and TRBJ2-3; possible D gene TRBD2, 5 bases. The length of the CDR3 is 15 residues. Trimming took off 8 bases at V and 5 bases at J, with 20 bases between the two ends. Germline V gives CDR1 LGHNA, CDR2 YSLEER. The CDR3 loop is CASASDGNQIDTQYF. CDR3 DNA sequence: TGCGCCAGCGCCTCAGACGGGAATCAAATAGATACGCAGTATTTT.

The rearrangement joins TRBV6-6 to TRBJ2-3, with a possible D match to TRBD2 (6 bases). The CDR3 has 15 amino acids. The germline V gene encodes CDR1 MNHNY and CDR2 SVGAGI (reference sequence). V lost 6 bases and J lost 0, with 13 bases in between. DNA for the CDR3: TGTGCCAGCAGCGGCGGGGCTCATAGCACAGATACGCAGTATTTT. It specifies CASSGGAHSTDTQYF.

The V gene is TRBV30, the J gene TRBJ1-6; 7 bases match TRBD1. The V segment lost 2 bases and the J segment 6 bases; nucleotides outside the gene matches: 4. The germline V gene encodes CDR1 GTSNPN and CDR2 SVGIG (reference sequence). The CDR3 contains 14 residues. CDR3 amino acids: CAWSWDSTNSPLHF. The CDR3, as DNA: TGTGCCTGGAGTTGGGACAGCACTAATTCACCCCTCCACTTT. The full variable domain, with the rest looked up from reference TRBV30 and TRBJ1-6, is SQTIHQWPATLVQPVGSPLSLECTVEGTSNPNLYWYRQAAGRGLQLLFYSVGIGQISSEVPQNLSASRPQDRQFILSSKKLLLSDSGFYLCAWSWDSTNSPLHFGNGTRLTVT.

The rearrangement uses TRBV5-1 and TRBJ2-2; TRBD1 matches 9 bases. Germline V CDR1 and CDR2: SGHRS, YFSETQ. V dropped 3 bases and J dropped 2; count of bases not matched to a gene: 2. This CDR3 has 15 amino acids. CDR3: CASSYRGRNTGELFF. Here the CDR3 DNA reads TGCGCCAGCAGCTACAGGGGGCGAAACACCGGGGAGCTGTTTTTT.

V and J are TRBV7-9 and TRBJ1-2, with 7 nucleotides matching TRBD1. The CDR3 loop spans 16 amino acids. The J segment lost 7 bases and the V segment lost 5 bases, leaving 16 bases of the junction unmatched. Germline V gene data show CDR1 as SEHNR and CDR2 as FQNEAQ (reference sequence). CDR3 residues: CASSVYDRELLGGYTF. The DNA for the CDR3 is TGTGCCAGCAGCGTTTACGACAGGGAACTCCTAGGTGGCTACACCTTC.

The V and J genes are TRBV5-8 and TRBJ1-2; 9 nucleotides line up with TRBD1. Looked up from germline, CDR1 is SGHTS and CDR2 is YDEGEE. The CDR3 is made up of 16 amino acids. Losses at the gene ends were 4 bases for V and 1 base for J; bases not matched to a gene: 8. CDR3 amino acids: CASSPGQGPFNYGYTF. CDR3 sequence (DNA): TGTGCCAGCAGCCCTGGACAGGGGCCTTTTAACTATGGCTACACCTTC. Drawing the rest from reference TRBV5-8 and TRBJ1-2, the complete variable domain is EAGVTQSPTHLIKTRGQQATLRCSPISGHTSVYWYQQALGLGLQFLLWYDEGEERNRGNFPPRFSGRQFPNYSSELNVNALELEDSALYLCASSPGQGPFNYGYTFGSGTRLTVV.

The genes are TRBV7-9 and TRBJ1-2, with D possibly matching TRBD1 (6 bases). CDR3 size: 13 residues. Germline CDR1 and CDR2: SEHNR and FQNEAQ (reference sequence). Trimming removed 3 bases from V and 8 bases from J, with 13 bases in between. In DNA form, the CDR3 reads TGTGCCAGCAGCTTGGCAGGGGCTATGGGCTACACCTTC. Translated: CASSLAGAMGYTF. The whole variable domain, filled in from reference TRBV7-9 and TRBJ1-2, reads DTGVSQNPRHKITKRGQNVTFRCDPISEHNRLYWYRQTLGQGPEFLTYFQNEAQLEKSRLLSDRFSAERPKGSFSTLEIQRTEQGDSAMYLCASSLAGAMGYTFGSGTRLTVV.

This rearrangement joins TRBV6-5 to TRBJ2-7, with TRBD1 as a possible D gene (6 bases). The CDR3 sequence is 14 residues long. Trimming shortened V by 6 bases and J by 3 bases, and 15 bases separated the two germline ends. Per the germline V gene, CDR1 is MNHEY and CDR2 is SVGAGI. CDR3 protein: CASSHRDKDYEQYF. The CDR3 region has the DNA TGTGCCAGCAGCCACAGGGACAAGGACTACGAGCAGTACTTC.

This clone was seen a handful of times. The V and J genes are TRBV2 and TRBJ1-1; D ambiguous. CDR1 is SNHLY, CDR2 FYNNEI, per germline. Between the trimmed V and J ends, which lost 6 bases and 4 bases, there was a span of 18 bases. This CDR3 contains 15 residues. For the CDR3, the DNA is TGTGCCAGCAGCGGGCTGGGAGGGAGAGGCACTGAAGCTTTCTTT. Amino acids: CASSGLGGRGTEAFF.

The rearrangement joins TRBV4-2 to TRBJ1-3; tentative D call: TRBD1 (6 bases). Trimming took 0 bases from V and 0 from J, leaving 12 bases between them. Germline V CDR1 and CDR2: LGHNA, YNFKEQ. This CDR3 has 17 amino acids. The CDR3 region has the DNA TGTGCCAGCAGCCAAGACGGGGGGCGACACTCTGGAAACACCATATATTTT. This encodes CASSQDGGRHSGNTIYF.

The rearrangement joins TRBV5-1 to TRBJ2-3; TRBD2 agrees at 9 bases. Germline V gene sequence: CDR1 SGHRS, CDR2 YFSETQ. This CDR3 comprises 18 residues. Unmatched junction bases numbered 10, after V lost 2 bases and J lost 0 bases. The chain's CDR3 is CASSFVLGGGGSTDTQYF. The DNA of the CDR3 is TGCGCCAGCAGCTTTGTCCTGGGCGGGGGGGGGAGCACAGATACGCAGTATTTT.

The rearrangement uses TRBV5-6 and TRBJ1-5; 8 bases agree with TRBD1. The trim removed 4 bases at V and 6 bases at J, leaving 3 bases unmatched. Germline lookup yields CDR1 SGHDT and CDR2 YYEEEE. The CDR3 sequence is 13 residues long. This CDR3 reads CASSLQGAQPQHF. CDR3 nucleotide sequence: TGTGCCAGCAGCCTTCAGGGGGCTCAGCCCCAGCATTTT.

The V call is TRBV10-1, the J call TRBJ2-2; 10 nucleotides match TRBD2. Germline trimming cut 8 bases from V and 4 bases from J; bases unmatched to any gene: 7. This CDR3 comprises 15 residues. Germline V gene data show CDR1 as WNHNN and CDR2 as SYGVQD (reference sequence). The CDR3: CASSSGGEGTGELFF. DNA for the CDR3: TGCGCCAGCTCTAGCGGGGGCGAGGGCACCGGGGAGCTGTTTTTT.

The chain joins TRBV6-5 to TRBJ1-6; a weak D match, TRBD1 (6 bases). The ends were cut back, 7 bases at V and 8 bases at J, with 12 bases in the middle. Germline V lookup: CDR1 MNHEY, CDR2 SVGAGI. This CDR3 has 13 residues. The CDR3 protein is CASTYGQYSPLHF. DNA of the CDR3: TGTGCCAGCACCTACGGACAGTATTCACCCCTCCACTTT.

Written as DNA, the CDR3 is TGTGCCAGCAGTTCCCAGAACACCGGGGAGCTGTTTTTT. It codes for CASSSQNTGELFF. This chain connects TRBV11-3 to TRBJ2-2; unclear D gene. The germline V gene has CDR1 SGHNT and CDR2 YENEEA. CDR3 length: 13 residues. Deletions cut 6 bases from V and 1 base from J, with 6 bases between.

The gene calls are TRBV9 and TRBJ1-2; a possible D gene is TRBD1 (6 bases). There are 14 residues in the CDR3. Germline CDR1 reads SGDLS; CDR2 reads YYNGEE. V was trimmed by 0 bases and J by 4 bases, leaving 10 bases between them. The CDR3 region is CASSVEGQSYGYTF. The DNA for the CDR3 is TGTGCCAGCAGCGTAGAGGGACAATCCTATGGCTACACCTTC.

This chain uses TRBV7-2 with TRBJ2-7; TRBD2 matches 9 bases. Looked up from germline, CDR1 is SGHTA and CDR2 is FQGNSA. The CDR3 runs to 14 residues. V shed 5 bases, J shed 7 bases, and the junction held 9 bases outside the gene matches. The CDR3 region is CASSQGLAPSEQYF. CDR3 in DNA: TGTGCCAGCAGCCAGGGACTAGCTCCGAGTGAGCAGTACTTC. The full variable domain, completed using reference TRBV7-2 and TRBJ2-7, is GAGVSQSPSNKVTEKGKDVELRCDPISGHTALYWYRQSLGQGLEFLIYFQGNSAPDKSGLPSDRFSAERTGGSVSTLTIQRTQQEDSAVYLCASSQGLAPSEQYFGPGTRLTVT.

V is TRBV12-5 and J is TRBJ2-5, with TRBD1 identical over 7 bases. V was pared by 6 bases and J by 4 bases, with 17 bases of the junction left unmatched. Germline CDR1 is LGHNT and CDR2 is FRNRAP. The CDR3 has 17 residues. The CDR3 here is CASGRRRDSRIPETQYF. CDR3 DNA: TGTGCTAGTGGCCGAAGACGGGACAGCAGGATTCCAGAGACCCAGTACTTC.

This clone was counted a few times. V gene TRBV28 combines with J gene TRBJ1-4; 7 bases are shared with TRBD1. This CDR3 spans 14 amino acids. The J segment lost 6 bases and the V segment lost 10 bases, leaving 11 bases of the junction unmatched. Germline V gene lookup returns CDR1 MDHEN and CDR2 SYDVKM. DNA for the CDR3: TGTGCCACCACCTCGGGCAGGGGGGATGAAAAACTGTTTTTT. Amino acids: CATTSGRGDEKLFF.

The V and J genes are TRBV6-6 and TRBJ2-1; unclear D gene. CDR1 MNHNY and CDR2 SVGAGI come from the germline V gene (reference sequence). Trimming took 4 bases from V and 7 from J, leaving 14 bases between them. This CDR3 spans 14 amino acids. As DNA, the CDR3 is TGTGCCAGCAGTTCCAGGCCCTATGAAAATGAGCAGTTCTTC. Amino acid sequence: CASSSRPYENEQFF.

This clone was found a few times. This sequence joins TRBV7-9 and TRBJ1-4, with D possibly TRBD1 on 6 matching bases. V was pared by 3 bases and J by 8 bases, with 13 bases between. This CDR3 spans 14 amino acids. Germline assignment: CDR1 SEHNR and CDR2 FQNEAQ (reference sequence). CDR3 bases: TGTGCCAGCAGCTTGGCAGGGGAAAGGGAAAAACTGTTTTTT. Its translation: CASSLAGEREKLFF.

The V gene is TRBV2, the J gene TRBJ1-5; TRBD1 might be the D (5 bases). CDR3 size: 14 residues. V dropped 8 bases and J dropped 0 bases, with 11 bases sitting between them. Germline CDR1 and CDR2: SNHLY and FYNNEI. The CDR3 region has the DNA TGTGCCAGCCAGACAGATTATAGCAATCAGCCCCAGCATTTT. Protein product: CASQTDYSNQPQHF.

The chain employs TRBV18 and TRBJ2-2, with D possibly being TRBD2 (6 bases). Per the germline V gene, CDR1 is KGHSH and CDR2 is LQKENI. CDR3 size: 16 residues. Trimming shortened V by 3 bases and J by 3 bases, and 14 bases separated the two germline ends. As DNA, the CDR3 is TGTGCCAGCTCACCGGGAGGCGGCCTTTACACCGGGGAGCTGTTTTTT. Protein: CASSPGGGLYTGELFF.

V and J are TRBV18 and TRBJ2-4; D perhaps matches TRBD2 (6 bases). The germline V gene encodes CDR1 KGHSH and CDR2 LQKENI. The V gene lost 6 bases and the J gene lost 5 bases, with 11 bases spanning the gap. CDR3 size: 13 residues. The CDR3 nucleotides read TGTGCCAGCTCTAGCGGCGCGGAAAACATTCAGTACTTC. Translating gives CASSSGAENIQYF.

Only one count was recorded for this clone. CDR3 amino acids: CASSQEIRGLGETQYF. The CDR3 DNA sequence: TGTGCCAGCAGCCAAGAGATTAGGGGGCTAGGGGAGACCCAGTACTTC. The chain is built from TRBV4-2 and TRBJ2-5; 7 bases are shared with TRBD1. The germline V gene encodes CDR1 LGHNA and CDR2 YNFKEQ. This CDR3 comprises 16 residues. The J segment lost 5 bases and the V segment lost 0 bases, leaving 9 bases of the junction unmatched.

V is TRBV9 and J is TRBJ1-3; possibly TRBD1 for D (5 bases). CDR1 and CDR2 (germline): SGDLS, YYNGEE. The V and J ends lost 3 bases and 8 bases respectively, with 18 bases between them. The CDR3 runs to 15 residues. Here the CDR3 DNA reads TGTGCCAGCAGCGATGGACACCGACCCCTCGACACCATATATTTT. It specifies CASSDGHRPLDTIYF.

The CDR3 reads CATRTARLTEAFF. The DNA of the CDR3 is TGTGCCACCAGGACAGCTAGACTCACTGAAGCTTTCTTT. The chain uses TRBV15 and TRBJ1-1, with D maybe TRBD1 (5 bases). Germline V gene data show CDR1 as LNHNV and CDR2 as YYDKDF (reference sequence). The CDR3 loop spans 13 amino acids. Trimming stripped 6 bases from V and 4 bases from J, with 12 bases between.

The chain uses TRBV27 and TRBJ2-5, with D perhaps TRBD1 (6 bases). V was cut by 3 bases and J by 3 bases, with 14 bases left in between. Germline assignment: CDR1 MNHEY and CDR2 SMNVEV (reference sequence). The CDR3 loop spans 15 amino acids. In DNA, the CDR3 is TGTGCCAGCAGTTTTTCCCAGGGGACAAAAGAGACCCAGTACTTC. Translation gives CASSFSQGTKETQYF.

This clone appeared a few times. V is TRBV6-1 and J is TRBJ1-1, with 8 bases aligning to TRBD1. The junction had 9 bases not matched to a gene; V was cut back by 2 bases and J by 7 bases. The CDR3 runs 15 residues. Per germline, CDR1 MNHNS and CDR2 SASEGT. The CDR3 DNA reads TGTGCCAGCAGTGAAAGAGGGACAGGTAAATATGAAGCTTTCTTT. Its translation: CASSERGTGKYEAFF.

V usage is TRBV4-1 and J usage is TRBJ2-1, with 9 bases lining up with TRBD2. Germline-derived CDR1 and CDR2 are MGHRA and YSYEKL. Unmatched junction bases numbered 7, after V lost 6 bases and J lost 7 bases. The CDR3 has 14 amino acids. The CDR3: CASSSGGDKNEQFF. DNA for the CDR3: TGCGCCAGCAGTAGCGGGGGTGATAAGAATGAGCAGTTCTTC.

V gene TRBV7-2 combines with J gene TRBJ2-7; TRBD2 matches 7 bases. CDR1 and CDR2 from the germline V gene are SGHTA and FQGNSA. With V trimmed by 3 bases and J by 2 bases, 4 bases remained unmatched. The CDR3 is 14 amino acids. CDR3 in DNA: TGTGCCAGCAGCTTGGCTAGCGGAGCCTACGAGCAGTACTTC. It translates to CASSLASGAYEQYF.

The chain links TRBV9 to TRBJ2-3; D is possibly TRBD2 (5 bases). V was trimmed by 3 bases and J by 5 bases, leaving 16 bases between them. There are 15 residues in the CDR3. Germline lookup yields CDR1 SGDLS and CDR2 YYNGEE. In nucleotides, the CDR3 is TGTGCCAGCAGCGACGAGGGCGCGGGCGGAGATACGCAGTATTTT. This codes for CASSDEGAGGDTQYF. Full variable domain (missing parts from reference TRBV9 and TRBJ2-3): DSGVTQTPKHLITATGQRVTLRCSPRSGDLSVYWYQQSLDQGLQFLIQYYNGEERAKGNILERFSAQQFPDLHSELNLSSLELGDSALYFCASSDEGAGGDTQYFGPGTRLTVL.